A single sample is the source of the 20 T cell receptor beta chains below, sequenced in a study of circulating and synovial CD4+ cells in juvenile arthritis. Sequencing was performed with immunoSEQ multiplex PCR; in TCRdb, only in-frame clones are kept and a portion is missing. The data show 25,000 to 35,000 clones, just over 90% seen once. Sequencing used CD4+ T cells from blood. The receptors derive from a human donor with juvenile idiopathic arthritis.

The J gene is TRBJ1-3, the V gene TRBV21-1; the D segment call TRBD1 is taken from the table without a DNA check. TRBV21-1 is a documented pseudogene. This CDR3 has 20 amino acids. Here the CDR3 DNA reads TGTGCCAGCAGCGATAAGGGTTGGGGCAGGCCGACTTTCTCTGGAAACACCATATATTTT. Translation gives CASSDKGWGRPTFSGNTIYF.

This clone appeared a single time. The CDR3 spells CASLQGYEQYF. In nucleotides, the CDR3 is TGTGCCAGCCTACAGGGCTACGAGCAGTACTTC. This chain uses TRBV21-1 with TRBJ2-7; the tabulated D call, TRBD1, remains unverified against the DNA. TRBV21-1 is flagged as a pseudogene. CDR3 length: 11 residues.

The genes are TRBV5-1 and TRBJ2-1; the match to TRBD2 covers 10 bases. Per germline, CDR1 SGHRS and CDR2 YFSETQ. V dropped 1 base and J dropped 12; count of bases not matched to a gene: 7. The CDR3 loop spans 14 amino acids. The CDR3 is CASSLYTSGMVQFF. DNA for the CDR3: TGCGCCAGCAGCTTGTACACTAGCGGGATGGTGCAGTTCTTC.

For this clone: The DNA is left out, because the CDR3 cannot be placed on it with certainty; the CDR3 is given as TCRdb lists it. The genes are TRBV28 and TRBJ2-7; TRBD1, as called in the table, went unchecked against the DNA. Including both end residues, the CDR3 is 15 amino acids long. Germline CDR1 MDHEN, CDR2 SYDVKM. The CDR3 sequence is CASSSSGQGAGEQYF.

The chain couples TRBV7-2 to TRBJ2-7, with 8 nucleotides matching TRBD2. The CDR3 is 16 residues long. V dropped 3 bases and J dropped 0; count of bases not matched to a gene: 7. Germline CDR1 reads SGHTA; CDR2 reads FQGNSA. CDR3 bases: TGTGCCAGCAGCTTTCAAGCGGGAGCGAGCTCCTACGAGCAGTACTTC. It is translated as CASSFQAGASSYEQYF.

The chain couples TRBV19 to TRBJ1-1; 7 bases fit TRBD1. V lost 1 base, J lost 3 bases, and 2 bases stayed unmatched. The CDR3 runs 14 residues. Per the germline V gene, CDR1 is LNHDA and CDR2 is SQIVND (reference sequence). This CDR3 is CASSIGQGHTEAFF. CDR3 nucleotides: TGTGCCAGTAGTATAGGACAGGGACACACTGAAGCTTTCTTT.

The rearrangement uses TRBV6-1 and TRBJ2-3, with TRBD1 identical over 7 bases. The CDR3 covers 16 residues. Per germline, CDR1 MNHNS and CDR2 SASEGT. The junction had 7 bases not matched to a gene; V was cut back by 3 bases and J by 1 base. CDR3 nucleotide sequence: TGTGCCAGCAGTGATCAGCCAGGGGGAGGCACAGATACGCAGTATTTT. As protein: CASSDQPGGGTDTQYF.

This chain connects TRBV25-1 to TRBJ2-5, with 7 bases aligning to TRBD1. The germline gives CDR1 MGHDK, CDR2 SYGVNS. With 2 bases clipped from V and 1 base from J, the junction kept 4 bases outside the gene matches. CDR3 size: 15 residues. This chain's CDR3 is CASSELRDSQETQYF. For the CDR3, the DNA is TGTGCCAGCAGTGAACTCCGGGACAGCCAAGAGACCCAGTACTTC.

The genes are TRBV5-5 and TRBJ2-4; 11 bases agree with TRBD2. The CDR3 loop spans 17 amino acids. The trim removed 3 bases at V and 7 bases at J, leaving 12 bases unmatched. Germline values: CDR1 SGHKS, CDR2 YYEKEE (reference sequence). The CDR3 sequence: CASSSWSSGRAGNIQYF. As DNA, the CDR3 is TGTGCCAGCAGCTCCTGGAGTAGCGGGAGGGCGGGGAACATTCAGTACTTC.

CDR3 in DNA: TGCGCCAGCAGCTTGGGCTTAGAGTTGAACACCGGGGAGCTGTTTTTT. It specifies CASSLGLELNTGELFF. The chain carries TRBV5-1 and TRBJ2-2; D remains unclear. Trimming left V 0 bases short and J 1 base short, with 10 bases between. The CDR3 contains 16 residues. The germline V gene encodes CDR1 SGHRS and CDR2 YFSETQ. Supplemented by reference TRBV5-1 and TRBJ2-2, the full variable domain reads KAGVTQTPRYLIKTRGQQVTLSCSPISGHRSVSWYQQTPGQGLQFLFEYFSETQRNKGNFPGRFSGRQFSNSRSEMNVSTLELGDSALYLCASSLGLELNTGELFFGEGSRLTVL.

The chain carries TRBV10-3 and TRBJ1-5; 8 bases match TRBD1. There are 15 residues in the CDR3. CDR1 is ENHRY, CDR2 SYGVKD, per germline. The ends lost 5 bases at V and 2 bases at J; junction bases unmatched: 5. Here the CDR3 reads CAISSTGDGNQPQHF. The CDR3 DNA follows: TGTGCCATCAGTTCGACAGGGGATGGCAATCAGCCCCAGCATTTT.

The CDR3 DNA follows: TGTGCCAGCAGTTACTCAGCGATAGCAAAGGATGGCTACACCTTC. It yields the protein CASSYSAIAKDGYTF. The chain employs TRBV6-5 and TRBJ1-2; D not certain. Trimming took off 0 bases at V and 6 bases at J, with 14 bases between the two ends. This CDR3 spans 15 amino acids. CDR1 and CDR2 from the germline V gene are MNHEY and SVGAGI.

The chain recombines TRBV6-4 with TRBJ1-2; tentatively, D is TRBD1 (6 bases). Germline assignment: CDR1 MRHNA and CDR2 SNTAGT. V lost 4 bases and J lost 4, with 22 bases in between. This CDR3 has 17 amino acids. The CDR3 loop is CASSVQGNPPGVYGYTF. In DNA form, the CDR3 reads TGTGCCAGCAGTGTACAGGGAAACCCCCCAGGCGTCTATGGCTACACCTTC.

CDR3 in DNA: TGTGCCAGCTTGGGACTTTCCCACAATGAGCAGTTCTTC. This sequence encodes CASLGLSHNEQFF. This chain links TRBV28 with TRBJ2-1; tentatively, D is TRBD2 (6 bases). The ends were cut back, 8 bases at V and 5 bases at J, with 13 bases in the middle. Germline CDR1 reads MDHEN; CDR2 reads SYDVKM. This CDR3 is 13 amino acids long.

The chain couples TRBV28 to TRBJ2-7; possibly TRBD2 for D (7 bases). This CDR3 comprises 13 residues. The V end was cut by 4 bases, the J end by 5 bases, with 12 bases between. CDR1 is MDHEN, CDR2 SYDVKM, per germline. The CDR3 is CASSWGGKDEQYF. DNA of the CDR3: TGTGCCAGCAGTTGGGGGGGCAAAGACGAGCAGTACTTC.

The chain links TRBV29-1 to TRBJ2-5, with D possibly matching TRBD2 (5 bases). Germline V lookup: CDR1 SQVTM, CDR2 ANQGSEA. The germline V and J ends were trimmed by 5 bases and 2 bases, with 15 bases remaining between them. This CDR3 region has 14 residues. The DNA for the CDR3 is TGCAGCGTTACCCCGTGGCCGGGGCAAGAGACCCAGTACTTC. This translates into CSVTPWPGQETQYF.

The chain combines TRBV4-2 with TRBJ2-1; 13 bases are a match to TRBD2. V trimming: 3 bases; J trimming: 7 bases; junction bases outside the gene matches: 15. This CDR3 has 19 amino acids. In germline, CDR1 is LGHNA, CDR2 YNFKEQ. Here the CDR3 DNA reads TGTGCCAGCAGCCATGTCTCAGCCCCACTAGCGGGAGGGAGGAATGAGCAGTTCTTC. Protein product: CASSHVSAPLAGGRNEQFF.

V is TRBV7-2 and J is TRBJ2-3, with TRBD1 as a possible D gene (5 bases). The germline V gene encodes CDR1 SGHTA and CDR2 FQGNSA. With 5 bases removed from V and 2 bases from J, the gap between germline ends came to 17 bases. This CDR3 is built from 16 residues. The chain's CDR3 is CASSRRARVSTDTQYF. The CDR3, as DNA: TGTGCCAGCAGCCGAAGGGCCAGGGTGTCCACAGATACGCAGTATTTT.

The J gene is TRBJ2-7, the V gene TRBV25-1; tentative D call: TRBD2 (5 bases). This CDR3 spans 14 amino acids. Germline CDR1 reads MGHDK; CDR2 reads SYGVNS. V lost 1 base and J lost 3, with 10 bases in between. The CDR3 bases are TGTGCCAGCAGTGAATTGAGGGCATTCTACGAGCAGTACTTC. Residues: CASSELRAFYEQYF.

This clone was detected once. The chain joins TRBV18 to TRBJ1-2; 7 bases align to TRBD1. CDR1 is KGHSH and CDR2 is LQKENI in the germline V gene. This CDR3 is 14 amino acids long. V was clipped by 4 bases and J by 6 bases; unmatched bases: 8. The CDR3 here is CASSLTRQGNGYTF. The CDR3 DNA reads as TGTGCCAGCTCACTGACTAGACAGGGAAATGGCTACACCTTC.